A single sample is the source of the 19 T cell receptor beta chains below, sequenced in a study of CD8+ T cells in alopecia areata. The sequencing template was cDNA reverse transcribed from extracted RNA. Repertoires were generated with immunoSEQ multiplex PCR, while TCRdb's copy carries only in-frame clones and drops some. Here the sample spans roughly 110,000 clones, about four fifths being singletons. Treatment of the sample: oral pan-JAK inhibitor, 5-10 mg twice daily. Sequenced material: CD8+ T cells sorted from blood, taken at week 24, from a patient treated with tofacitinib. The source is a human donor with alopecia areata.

The CDR3 sequence: CASSHEQYF. CDR3 DNA: TGTGCCAGCAGCCACGAGCAGTACTTC. The chain links TRBV6-8 to TRBJ2-7; D unresolved. V was trimmed by 6 bases and J by 5 bases, leaving 2 bases between them. The CDR3 spans 9 residues. From germline, CDR1 is MNHGY and CDR2 SAAAGT.

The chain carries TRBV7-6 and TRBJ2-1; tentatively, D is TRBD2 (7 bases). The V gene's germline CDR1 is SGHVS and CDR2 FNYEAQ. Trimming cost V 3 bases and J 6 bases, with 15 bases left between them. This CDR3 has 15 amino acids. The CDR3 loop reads CASSFEGGYSNEQFF. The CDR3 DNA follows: TGTGCCAGCAGCTTTGAGGGGGGGTACAGCAATGAGCAGTTCTTC.

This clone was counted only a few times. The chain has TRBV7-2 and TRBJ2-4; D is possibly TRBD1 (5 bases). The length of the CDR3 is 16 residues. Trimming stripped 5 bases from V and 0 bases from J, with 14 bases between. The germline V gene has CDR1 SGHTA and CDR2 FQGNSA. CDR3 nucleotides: TGTGCCAGCAGCCCACCGACAGACTTAGCCAAAAACATTCAGTACTTC. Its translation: CASSPPTDLAKNIQYF.

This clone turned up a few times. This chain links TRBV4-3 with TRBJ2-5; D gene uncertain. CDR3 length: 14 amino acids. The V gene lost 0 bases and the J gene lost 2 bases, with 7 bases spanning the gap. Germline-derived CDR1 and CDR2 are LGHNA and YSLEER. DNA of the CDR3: TGCGCCAGCAGCCAAGAAGACCAACAAGAGACCCAGTACTTC. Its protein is CASSQEDQQETQYF.

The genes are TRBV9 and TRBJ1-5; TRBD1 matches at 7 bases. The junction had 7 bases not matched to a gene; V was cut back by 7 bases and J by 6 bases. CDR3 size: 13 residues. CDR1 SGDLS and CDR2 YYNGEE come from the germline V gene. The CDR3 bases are TGTGCCAGCCCAAGGACAGGCACTCAGCCCCAGCATTTT. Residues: CASPRTGTQPQHF.

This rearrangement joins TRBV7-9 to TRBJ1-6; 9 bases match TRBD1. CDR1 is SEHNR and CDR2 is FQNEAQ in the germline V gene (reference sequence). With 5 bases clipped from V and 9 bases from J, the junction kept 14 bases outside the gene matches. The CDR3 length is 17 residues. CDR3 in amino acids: CASSPLGDREYGSPLHF. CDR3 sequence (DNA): TGTGCCAGCAGCCCATTGGGGGACAGGGAATATGGTTCACCCCTCCACTTT.

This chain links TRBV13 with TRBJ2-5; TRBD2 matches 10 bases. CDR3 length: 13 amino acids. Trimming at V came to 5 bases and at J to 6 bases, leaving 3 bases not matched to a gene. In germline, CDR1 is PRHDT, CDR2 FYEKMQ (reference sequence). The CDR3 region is CASSHTSGKTQYF. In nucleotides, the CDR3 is TGTGCCAGCAGCCATACTAGCGGGAAGACCCAGTACTTC.

The CDR3 protein is CASSPWTGGVIGELFF. The CDR3 DNA follows: TGTGCCAGCAGTCCTTGGACAGGGGGCGTTATCGGGGAGCTGTTTTTT. V and J are TRBV27 and TRBJ2-2, with 11 positions matching TRBD1. The V and J ends lost 5 bases and 7 bases, in that order; junction bases with no gene match: 9. There are 16 residues in the CDR3. Germline V gives CDR1 MNHEY, CDR2 SMNVEV (reference sequence).

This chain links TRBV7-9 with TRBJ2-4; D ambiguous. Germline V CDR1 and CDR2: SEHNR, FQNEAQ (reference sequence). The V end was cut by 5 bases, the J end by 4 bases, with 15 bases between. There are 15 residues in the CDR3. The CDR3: CASSPSLPPKNIQYF. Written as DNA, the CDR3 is TGTGCCAGCAGCCCAAGCTTACCACCAAAAAACATTCAGTACTTC.

DNA of the CDR3: TGTGCCAGCAGCTCGATTGGCTCTGGAAACACCATATATTTT. Protein sequence: CASSSIGSGNTIYF. V is TRBV27 and J is TRBJ1-3; D not certain. The CDR3 has 14 residues. Trimming stripped 6 bases from V and 0 bases from J, with 9 bases between. Germline loops: CDR1 MNHEY, CDR2 SMNVEV (reference sequence).

This CDR3 reads CASSQDDTSGGTDTQYF. The CDR3 region has the DNA TGCGCCAGCAGCCAAGATGATACTAGCGGGGGGACAGATACGCAGTATTTT. The rearrangement uses TRBV4-3 and TRBJ2-3; TRBD2 agrees at 12 bases. V was clipped by 0 bases and J by 3 bases; unmatched bases: 4. This CDR3 has 17 amino acids. Germline V gene lookup returns CDR1 LGHNA and CDR2 YSLEER.

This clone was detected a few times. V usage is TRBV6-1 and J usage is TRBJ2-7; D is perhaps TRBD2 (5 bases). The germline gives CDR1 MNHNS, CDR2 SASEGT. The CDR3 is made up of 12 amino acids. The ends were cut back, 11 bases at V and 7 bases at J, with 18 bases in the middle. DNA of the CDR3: TGTGCCTCGGAGTCGGGGTCCTGGGAGCAGTACTTC. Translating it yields CASESGSWEQYF.

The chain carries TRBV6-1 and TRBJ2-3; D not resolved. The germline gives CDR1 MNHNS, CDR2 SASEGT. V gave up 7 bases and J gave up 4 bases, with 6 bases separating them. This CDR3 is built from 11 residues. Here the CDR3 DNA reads TGTGCCAGCATGTGGGCAGATACGCAGTATTTT. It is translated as CASMWADTQYF.

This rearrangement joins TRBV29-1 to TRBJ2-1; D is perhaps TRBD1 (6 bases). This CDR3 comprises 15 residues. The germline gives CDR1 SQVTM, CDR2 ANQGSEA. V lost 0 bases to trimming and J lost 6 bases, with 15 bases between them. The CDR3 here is CSVEEVQGLFNEQFF. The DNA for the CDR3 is TGCAGCGTTGAAGAGGTACAGGGCTTATTCAATGAGCAGTTCTTC.

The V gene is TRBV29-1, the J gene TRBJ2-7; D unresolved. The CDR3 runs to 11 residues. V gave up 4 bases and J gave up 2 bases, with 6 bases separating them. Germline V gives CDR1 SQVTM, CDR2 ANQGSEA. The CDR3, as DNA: TGCAGCGTTGCAGGAGCCTACGAGCAGTACTTC. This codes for CSVAGAYEQYF.

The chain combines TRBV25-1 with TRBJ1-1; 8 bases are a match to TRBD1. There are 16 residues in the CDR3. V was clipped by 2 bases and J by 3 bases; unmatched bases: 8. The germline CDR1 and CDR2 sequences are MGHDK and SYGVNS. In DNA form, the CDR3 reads TGTGCCAGCAGTGAAACCCGGACAGGGAAGGACACTGAAGCTTTCTTT. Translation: CASSETRTGKDTEAFF. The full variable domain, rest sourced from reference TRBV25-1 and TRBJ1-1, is EADIYQTPRYLVIGTGKKITLECSQTMGHDKMYWYQQDPGMELHLIHYSYGVNSTEKGDLSSESTVSRIRTEHFPLTLESARPSHTSQYLCASSETRTGKDTEAFFGQGTRLTVV.

In nucleotides, the CDR3 is TGTGCCATCAGCCGGACAGGCCCCACCGGGGAGCTGTTTTTT. Protein: CAISRTGPTGELFF. The chain recombines TRBV6-1 with TRBJ2-2; TRBD1 matches at 7 bases. The CDR3 totals 14 residues. Germline CDR1 MNHNS, CDR2 SASEGT. Germline trimming cut 10 bases from V and 4 bases from J; bases unmatched to any gene: 9.

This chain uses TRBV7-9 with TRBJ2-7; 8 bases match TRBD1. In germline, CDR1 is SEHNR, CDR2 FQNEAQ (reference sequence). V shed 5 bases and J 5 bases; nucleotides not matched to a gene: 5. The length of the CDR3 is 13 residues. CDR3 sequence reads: CASSMGQVNEQYF. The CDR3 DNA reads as TGTGCCAGCAGCATGGGACAGGTCAACGAGCAGTACTTC.

The CDR3 bases are TGTGCCAGCAGGTGGTTGAGGGGGGGCGGTTCAGATACGCAGTATTTT. It encodes CASRWLRGGGSDTQYF. V gene TRBV27 combines with J gene TRBJ2-3, with TRBD2 as a possible D gene (7 bases). CDR3 length equals 16 residues. V gave up 6 bases and J gave up 4 bases, with 20 bases separating them. Germline-derived CDR1 and CDR2 are MNHEY and SMNVEV (reference sequence).